Following are 30 T cell receptor beta chains from one sample sequenced in a study of T cell responses to AZD1222 COVID-19 vaccine. The protocol was immunoSEQ multiplex PCR, while the TCRdb copy is restricted to in-frame clones and leaves out a portion. The sample consists of roughly 130,000 clones, roughly nine tenths of them appearing once. The sequencing here drew on peripheral blood, taken 28 days after the second AZD1222 dose. The source is an adult who received the AZD1222 COVID-19 vaccine.

V is TRBV27 and J is TRBJ1-2; possibly TRBD1 for D (5 bases). Trimming pared 6 bases from V and 2 bases from J, leaving 10 bases between. The CDR3 is 13 residues long. The germline V gene has CDR1 MNHEY and CDR2 SMNVEV (reference sequence). CDR3 amino acids: CASRLSGNYGYTF. The CDR3 coding sequence is TGTGCCAGCAGACTGTCAGGGAACTATGGCTACACCTTC.

The J gene is TRBJ2-1, the V gene TRBV18; D call uncertain. V gave up 1 base and J gave up 7 bases, with 8 bases separating them. Per the germline V gene, CDR1 is KGHSH and CDR2 is LQKENI. The CDR3 is made up of 13 amino acids. CDR3 nucleotide sequence: TGTGCCAGCTCACCACGGTTAGGGAATGAGCAGTTCTTC. It is translated as CASSPRLGNEQFF.

Only one count was recorded for this clone. The rearrangement links TRBV7-8 to TRBJ2-2, with D perhaps matching TRBD2 (6 bases). Trimming left V 1 base short and J 3 bases short, with 12 bases between. The CDR3 extends over 16 amino acids. Germline CDR1 SGHVS, CDR2 FQNEAQ. This chain's CDR3 is CASSLVRTGDTGELFF. The CDR3 region has the DNA TGTGCCAGCAGCTTAGTGCGGACGGGGGACACCGGGGAGCTGTTTTTT.

This clone occurred once. J is TRBJ2-5 and V is TRBV4-3; D uncertain. Trimming pared 1 base from V and 5 bases from J, leaving 8 bases between. The CDR3 covers 13 residues. In germline, CDR1 is LGHNA, CDR2 YSLEER. The DNA of the CDR3 is TGCGCCAGCAGCCAAGGGGAAGGGGAGACCCAGTACTTC. This translates into CASSQGEGETQYF.

The chain recombines TRBV7-2 with TRBJ2-2, with D possibly TRBD2 on 6 matching bases. Germline V lookup: CDR1 SGHTA, CDR2 FQGNSA. V gave up 4 bases and J gave up 1 base, with 10 bases separating them. This CDR3 comprises 15 residues. The CDR3 nucleotides read TGTGCCAGCAGCTGGGTCGGGAGGAACACCGGGGAGCTGTTTTTT. It encodes CASSWVGRNTGELFF.

The rearrangement uses TRBV19 and TRBJ1-2, with TRBD1 matching 8 bases. The trim removed 4 bases at V and 6 bases at J, leaving 7 bases unmatched. CDR3 length equals 14 residues. Germline V gene sequence: CDR1 LNHDA, CDR2 SQIVND (reference sequence). This chain's CDR3 is CASSTQGALDGYTF. CDR3 in DNA: TGTGCCAGTAGTACCCAGGGGGCGCTGGATGGCTACACCTTC. Full variable domain (missing parts from reference TRBV19 and TRBJ1-2): DGGITQSPKYLFRKEGQNVTLSCEQNLNHDAMYWYRQDPGQGLRLIYYSQIVNDFQKGDIAEGYSVSREKKESFPLTVTSAQKNPTAFYLCASSTQGALDGYTFGSGTRLTVV.

The chain has TRBV15 and TRBJ2-2, with D possibly TRBD2 on 5 matching bases. Germline V gene sequence: CDR1 LNHNV, CDR2 YYDKDF (reference sequence). Trimming took off 2 bases at V and 6 bases at J, with 10 bases between the two ends. CDR3 length: 14 residues. The CDR3 bases are TGTGCCACCAGCAGATGGCCTAGCTCCGGGGAGCTGTTTTTT. This sequence encodes CATSRWPSSGELFF.

V gene TRBV5-1 combines with J gene TRBJ2-7; TRBD1 aligns across 7 bases. The ends lost 7 bases at V and 2 bases at J; junction bases unmatched: 3. Germline V lookup: CDR1 SGHRS, CDR2 YFSETQ. The CDR3 sequence is 12 residues long. CDR3 loop: CASSGTAYEQYF. CDR3 DNA: TGCGCCAGCTCCGGGACAGCCTACGAGCAGTACTTC. Full variable domain (remainder filled in from reference TRBV5-1 and TRBJ2-7): KAGVTQTPRYLIKTRGQQVTLSCSPISGHRSVSWYQQTPGQGLQFLFEYFSETQRNKGNFPGRFSGRQFSNSRSEMNVSTLELGDSALYLCASSGTAYEQYFGPGTRLTVT.

CDR3 nucleotide sequence: TGTGCCAGCAGCTTGGGGGGGTCGGAGACTTTCGCTAGCACAGATACGCAGTATTTT. It translates to CASSLGGSETFASTDTQYF. The chain has TRBV11-2 and TRBJ2-3; 7 nucleotides match TRBD2. The CDR3 has 19 amino acids. Trimming took 3 bases from V and 0 from J; bases not matched to a gene: 15. Germline loops: CDR1 SGHAT, CDR2 FQNNGV.

The chain couples TRBV29-1 to TRBJ2-5; D assignment may be TRBD1 or TRBD2 (6 bases each). Looked up from germline, CDR1 is SQVTM and CDR2 is ANQGSEA. This CDR3 has 14 amino acids. Trimming pared 6 bases from V and 5 bases from J, leaving 19 bases between. Here the CDR3 reads CSVRQDSGGETQYF. The DNA for the CDR3 is TGCAGCGTGCGACAGGACAGTGGAGGGGAGACCCAGTACTTC. Looking up the rest from reference TRBV29-1 and TRBJ2-5 gives the full variable domain: SAVISQKPSRDICQRGTSLTIQCQVDSQVTMMFWYRQQPGQSLTLIATANQGSEATYESGFVIDKFPISRPNLTFSTLTVSNMSPEDSSIYLCSVRQDSGGETQYFGPGTRLLVL.

CDR3: CASSWQGDGYTF. DNA for the CDR3: TGTGCCAGCAGTTGGCAGGGTGATGGCTACACCTTC. V gene TRBV28 combines with J gene TRBJ1-2; D is perhaps TRBD1 (5 bases). The CDR3 consists of 12 residues. Trimming took off 4 bases at V and 6 bases at J, with 9 bases between the two ends. Germline V gene sequence: CDR1 MDHEN, CDR2 SYDVKM.

This sequence joins TRBV28 and TRBJ1-2, with a possible D match to TRBD1 (5 bases). V shed 5 bases and J shed 2 bases, with 9 bases lying between them. Germline CDR1 reads MDHEN; CDR2 reads SYDVKM. The length of the CDR3 is 13 residues. As DNA, the CDR3 is TGTGCCAGCAGTCTCGGGGGGAACTATGGCTACACCTTC. This gives the protein CASSLGGNYGYTF.

The rearrangement links TRBV7-3 to TRBJ1-6; 7 bases agree with TRBD1. J gave up 8 bases and V 5 bases, and 9 bases lay outside the gene matches. Germline-derived CDR1 and CDR2 are SGHTA and FQGTGA. The CDR3 length is 15 residues. The CDR3 coding sequence is TGTGCCAGCAGCGGTAACAGGGGTAGAGATTCACCCCTCCACTTT. It is translated as CASSGNRGRDSPLHF.

The J gene is TRBJ2-7, the V gene TRBV6-2 or TRBV6-3; D is uncertain. The CDR3 totals 13 residues. Germline loops: CDR1 MNHEY, CDR2 SVGEGT. V lost 5 bases and J lost 0, with 8 bases in between. CDR3 region: CASSSGASYEQYF. CDR3 nucleotides: TGTGCCAGCAGTAGTGGCGCCTCCTACGAGCAGTACTTC.

The V call is TRBV27, the J call TRBJ2-2; D ambiguous. Per the germline V gene, CDR1 is MNHEY and CDR2 is SMNVEV (reference sequence). The CDR3 has 12 amino acids. Trimming cost V 2 bases and J 7 bases, with 5 bases left between them. The CDR3 DNA reads TGTGCCAGCAGTTTAAGGCACGGGGAGCTGTTTTTT. Protein: CASSLRHGELFF.

The chain carries TRBV10-1 and TRBJ2-7; D is perhaps TRBD2 (5 bases). The germline V gene has CDR1 WNHNN and CDR2 SYGVQD (reference sequence). Trimming shortened V by 7 bases and J by 0 bases, and 7 bases separated the two germline ends. The CDR3 spans 12 residues. CDR3 nucleotides: TGCGCCAGCAAGGACTGCTCCTACGAGCAGTACTTC. This translates into CASKDCSYEQYF.

The V gene is TRBV11-3, the J gene TRBJ2-2; D is unresolved. Trimming cost V 1 base and J 0 bases, with 3 bases left between them. Germline values: CDR1 SGHNT, CDR2 YENEEA. CDR3 length: 14 amino acids. The CDR3 DNA reads TGTGCCAGCAGCTTAGTACCGAACACCGGGGAGCTGTTTTTT. Translation gives CASSLVPNTGELFF. The full variable domain, its missing parts supplied by reference TRBV11-3 and TRBJ2-2, is EAGVVQSPRYKIIEKKQPVAFWCNPISGHNTLYWYLQNLGQGPELLIRYENEEAVDDSQLPKDRFSAERLKGVDSTLKIQPAELGDSAVYLCASSLVPNTGELFFGEGSRLTVL.

In DNA form, the CDR3 reads TGTGCCAGCAGCCAAGACCCGACAGGGAGCTCACCCCTCCACTTT. It translates to CASSQDPTGSSPLHF. The rearrangement joins TRBV4-2 to TRBJ1-6, with 7 bases identical to TRBD1. The trim removed 0 bases at V and 10 bases at J, leaving 6 bases unmatched. Germline V CDR1 and CDR2: LGHNA, YNFKEQ. The CDR3 has 15 residues.

This sequence joins TRBV24-1 and TRBJ2-3; 10 nucleotides match TRBD1. Germline CDR1 KGHDR, CDR2 SFDVKD. The CDR3 loop spans 18 amino acids. The V gene end was trimmed by 4 bases and the J gene end by 0 bases; junction bases not matched to a gene: 9. CDR3 nucleotides: TGTGCCACCAGTGAGTCCCCGGGACAGGGGACAAGCACAGATACGCAGTATTTT. Its translation: CATSESPGQGTSTDTQYF.

V usage is TRBV5-8 and J usage is TRBJ2-5, with 8 bases that match TRBD1. CDR3 length: 14 amino acids. V shed 4 bases and J 7 bases; nucleotides not matched to a gene: 9. Germline CDR1 SGHTS, CDR2 YDEGEE. CDR3: CASSPDRGMGTQYF. CDR3 sequence (DNA): TGTGCCAGCAGCCCCGACAGGGGAATGGGGACCCAGTACTTC.

The chain recombines TRBV5-1 with TRBJ2-3; either TRBD1 or TRBD2 may supply D (5 bases each). CDR1 and CDR2 (germline): SGHRS, YFSETQ. CDR3 length: 15 amino acids. The germline V and J ends were trimmed by 0 bases and 0 bases, with 8 bases remaining between them. The CDR3 DNA follows: TGCGCCAGCAGCTTGGGACGGGACAGCACAGATACGCAGTATTTT. The encoded protein is CASSLGRDSTDTQYF. The variable domain in full, completed from reference TRBV5-1 and TRBJ2-3, reads KAGVTQTPRYLIKTRGQQVTLSCSPISGHRSVSWYQQTPGQGLQFLFEYFSETQRNKGNFPGRFSGRQFSNSRSEMNVSTLELGDSALYLCASSLGRDSTDTQYFGPGTRLTVL.

The V and J genes are TRBV7-6 and TRBJ2-7, with TRBD1 matching over 8 bases. The germline CDR1 and CDR2 sequences are SGHVS and FNYEAQ. V dropped 6 bases and J dropped 3; count of bases not matched to a gene: 1. CDR3 length equals 12 residues. The CDR3 nucleotides are TGTGCCAGCAGAGGACAGGGCTACGAGCAGTACTTC. Protein: CASRGQGYEQYF.

This sequence joins TRBV7-9 and TRBJ1-4; D ambiguous. This CDR3 is 14 amino acids long. CDR1 SEHNR and CDR2 FQNEAQ come from the germline V gene (reference sequence). Trimming removed 1 base from V and 6 bases from J, with 9 bases in between. Here the CDR3 reads CASSLGGGDEKLFF. Written as DNA, the CDR3 is TGTGCCAGCAGCTTAGGTGGTGGTGATGAAAAACTGTTTTTT.

The rearrangement joins TRBV28 to TRBJ2-5; D possibly corresponds to TRBD2 (5 bases). CDR3 length equals 18 residues. V was clipped by 5 bases and J by 4 bases, with 26 bases between them. Germline V gene lookup returns CDR1 MDHEN and CDR2 SYDVKM. CDR3 coding DNA: TGTGCCAGCAGTGGATGGACGACCCCCCTGAGCGGCGGAGAGACCCAGTACTTC. It encodes CASSGWTTPLSGGETQYF.

Concerning this clone itself: A read error may account for a junction end that differs from germline. This CDR3 is CASSPPGATDF. CDR3 nucleotides: TGTGCCAGCAGCCCGCCCGGGGCGACGGACTTC. The rearrangement joins TRBV2 to TRBJ2-7; either TRBD1 or TRBD2 may supply D (5 bases each). This CDR3 has 11 amino acids. Germline V lookup: CDR1 SNHLY, CDR2 FYNNEI.

The chain couples TRBV19 to TRBJ1-5; D uncertain. V was cut by 4 bases and J by 4 bases, with 8 bases left in between. Germline values: CDR1 LNHDA, CDR2 SQIVND (reference sequence). CDR3 length equals 13 residues. CDR3 coding DNA: TGTGCCAGTAGTACCCGAATGAATCAGCCCCAGCATTTT. Protein product: CASSTRMNQPQHF.

The CDR3 sequence: CASSLDRTGGTGIYEQYF. CDR3 DNA sequence: TGTGCCAGCAGCTTAGATCGGACAGGGGGGACAGGGATCTACGAGCAGTACTTC. The chain recombines TRBV11-2 with TRBJ2-7, with 10 bases that match TRBD1. The CDR3 totals 18 residues. Germline V gives CDR1 SGHAT, CDR2 FQNNGV. J gave up 3 bases and V 0 bases, and 11 bases lay outside the gene matches.

V and J are TRBV5-1 and TRBJ2-7, with 7 bases lining up with TRBD1. J lost 3 bases, V lost 0 bases, and 3 bases had no gene match. There are 14 residues in the CDR3. CDR1 and CDR2 (germline): SGHRS, YFSETQ. CDR3 coding DNA: TGCGCCAGCAGCTTGGCCGGGGACAGCTACGAGCAGTACTTC. Amino acid sequence: CASSLAGDSYEQYF.

V is TRBV2 and J is TRBJ1-2; possibly TRBD1 for D (5 bases). Germline V gene lookup returns CDR1 SNHLY and CDR2 FYNNEI. The length of the CDR3 is 14 residues. Trimming shortened V by 8 bases and J by 2 bases, and 15 bases separated the two germline ends. CDR3 residues: CASGRGGDNYGYTF. CDR3 bases: TGTGCCAGCGGCCGGGGGGGAGACAACTATGGCTACACCTTC.

The chain carries TRBV29-1 and TRBJ1-1; weak D call: TRBD1 (6 bases). From germline, CDR1 is SQVTM and CDR2 ANQGSEA. V was shortened by 6 bases and J by 2 bases, with 13 bases between the two germline ends. The CDR3 has 13 amino acids. This CDR3 reads CSVPRGGNTEAFF. DNA of the CDR3: TGCAGCGTCCCGCGGGGGGGCAACACTGAAGCTTTCTTT.